The rows below give T cell receptor beta chains drawn from one sample of a study of CD8 T cells in Susac syndrome. TCRdb re-analysed the immunoSEQ multiplex PCR reads in MiXCR, keeping a single row per CDR3 protein. Found here are 150,000 to 200,000 distinct CDR3 sequences, about 92% of them singletons; the top ten hold more than 0.07%. Input material: CD4+ T cells from PBMCs. All receptors derive from a human donor in good health. Each CDR3 is given without its conserved first and last residue.

cdr3_aa: ASSLKLPGEERYEQY
j_call: TRBJ2-7
v_call: TRBV27

cdr3_aa: ASSPGKKEQF
j_call: TRBJ2-1
v_call: TRBV23-1

cdr3_aa: ASSPRLRDEQY
j_call: TRBJ2-7
v_call: TRBV21-1

cdr3_aa: ASSIEGAAETQY
j_call: TRBJ2-5
v_call: TRBV19

cdr3_aa: ASSQGLAAHEQY
j_call: TRBJ2-7
v_call: TRBV5-1

cdr3_aa: ASSHPIDRVPGELF
j_call: TRBJ2-2
v_call: TRBV7-2

cdr3_aa: ASSNRGNTEAF
j_call: TRBJ1-1
v_call: TRBV6-5

cdr3_aa: ASSRRAVNTGELF
j_call: TRBJ2-2
v_call: TRBV19

cdr3_aa: ASSQDEVGGLNTEAF
j_call: TRBJ1-1
v_call: TRBV14

cdr3_aa: ASSMGWSNQPQH
j_call: TRBJ1-5
v_call: TRBV19

cdr3_aa: ASSQSGQKYNEQF
j_call: TRBJ2-1
v_call: TRBV23-1

cdr3_aa: ASSPWQRMYNEQF
j_call: TRBJ2-1
v_call: TRBV3-1

cdr3_aa: SASDVNEQF
j_call: TRBJ2-1
v_call: TRBV20-1

cdr3_aa: ASSEAAGTGGPGTYGYT
j_call: TRBJ1-2
v_call: TRBV2

cdr3_aa: AISGRGAGELF
j_call: TRBJ2-2
v_call: TRBV10-3

cdr3_aa: ASSVGQPQETQY
j_call: TRBJ2-5
v_call: TRBV9

cdr3_aa: ASSQAGGRLQF
j_call: TRBJ2-1
v_call: TRBV3-1

cdr3_aa: ATSRARTGYQPQH
j_call: TRBJ1-5
v_call: TRBV15

cdr3_aa: SVAFPGNTIY
j_call: TRBJ1-3
v_call: TRBV29-1

cdr3_aa: ASSSTGLRAYEQY
j_call: TRBJ2-7
v_call: TRBV6-5

cdr3_aa: ASSLAPTEPIAH
j_call: TRBJ1-6
v_call: TRBV5-6

cdr3_aa: ASSDPRAQETQY
j_call: TRBJ2-5
v_call: TRBV25-1

cdr3_aa: SARDPDRGKGEKLF
j_call: TRBJ1-4
v_call: TRBV20-1

cdr3_aa: ATRPGTAQYEQY
j_call: TRBJ2-7
v_call: TRBV10-3

cdr3_aa: ASSSGWGSPQETQY
j_call: TRBJ2-5
v_call: TRBV11-2

cdr3_aa: ASSPSSGQGFGNEQF
j_call: TRBJ2-1
v_call: TRBV6-1

cdr3_aa: ASSSREGADTQY
j_call: TRBJ2-3
v_call: TRBV7-9

cdr3_aa: ASSYSNTYSGNTIY
j_call: TRBJ1-3
v_call: TRBV6-6

cdr3_aa: AWSVNANTEAF
j_call: TRBJ1-1
v_call: TRBV30

cdr3_aa: ASSPPYQPNTEAF
j_call: TRBJ1-1
v_call: TRBV18

cdr3_aa: ASVSGANVLT
j_call: TRBJ2-6
v_call: TRBV28

cdr3_aa: SARSGTTVSYEQY
j_call: TRBJ2-7
v_call: TRBV20-1